These 7 T cell receptor beta chains were all obtained from the same sample, sequenced in a study of cytomegalovirus exposure and HLA in healthy donors. The PCR employed 60 Vbeta primers together with 13 Jbeta primers. Profiling relied on immunoSEQ multiplex PCR, and the TCRdb table lists in-frame clones only, not all of them. The repertoire holds more than 150,000 clones, approximately 81% seen once, with about 3.8% in the top ten. The sample comprised PBMCs. These receptors came from a man in his fifties or sixties in good health and CMV-seronegative.

This rearrangement joins TRBV2 to TRBJ2-1, with unresolved D. The CDR3 sequence is 13 residues long. Trimming removed 11 bases from V and 0 bases from J, with 11 bases in between. Germline values: CDR1 SNHLY, CDR2 FYNNEI. CDR3 residues: CAGRAFSYNEQFF. The CDR3, as DNA: TGTGCCGGTAGAGCGTTCTCCTACAATGAGCAGTTCTTC.

This sequence joins TRBV6-1 and TRBJ1-1; no firm D call. The CDR3 contains 14 residues. Germline values: CDR1 MNHNS, CDR2 SASEGT. Deletions cut 3 bases from V and 4 bases from J, with 12 bases between. In DNA form, the CDR3 reads TGTGCCAGCAGTGAGCTAAAGAGTGGCACTGAAGCTTTCTTT. It codes for CASSELKSGTEAFF.

The V call is TRBV27, the J call TRBJ1-2; possible D gene TRBD1, 6 bases. The CDR3 sequence is 13 residues long. V lost 6 bases and J lost 4, with 12 bases in between. The germline CDR1 and CDR2 sequences are MNHEY and SMNVEV (reference sequence). The CDR3, as DNA: TGTGCCAGCAGCCCCGGACAGTTCTATGGCTACACCTTC. It translates to CASSPGQFYGYTF.

The chain carries TRBV10-1 and TRBJ2-2; D is perhaps TRBD2 (5 bases). V dropped 0 bases and J dropped 4 bases, with 12 bases sitting between them. The length of the CDR3 is 16 residues. The germline CDR1 and CDR2 sequences are WNHNN and SYGVQD (reference sequence). Here the CDR3 reads CASSESTGSSTGELFF. The CDR3 DNA follows: TGCGCCAGCAGTGAGTCGACGGGGTCTAGCACCGGGGAGCTGTTTTTT.

The chain links TRBV5-1 to TRBJ1-1; TRBD1 is a possible D gene (5 bases). CDR1 is SGHRS, CDR2 YFSETQ, per germline. Trimming pared 5 bases from V and 6 bases from J, leaving 14 bases between. This CDR3 region has 13 residues. CDR3 sequence (DNA): TGCGCCAGCAGTCTCGTCACGGGGGCTGAAGCTTTCTTT. This translates into CASSLVTGAEAFF.

This rearrangement joins TRBV5-1 to TRBJ2-3, with 13 bases matching TRBD2. CDR3 length equals 16 residues. Germline V gene data show CDR1 as SGHRS and CDR2 as YFSETQ. V was clipped by 7 bases and J by 5 bases; unmatched bases: 10. CDR3 amino acids: CASGKLAGGLKDTQYF. CDR3 nucleotides: TGCGCCAGCGGAAAACTAGCGGGGGGGCTGAAAGATACGCAGTATTTT.

This clone was observed once. The chain has TRBV5-1 and TRBJ2-7; a weak D match, TRBD1 (7 bases). Trimming removed 4 bases at V and 4 bases at J, with 15 bases between. The CDR3 consists of 14 residues. Germline CDR1 is SGHRS and CDR2 is YFSETQ. The CDR3 DNA follows: TGCGCCAGCAGCCCCCAGGGGGGCGGGTACGAGCAGTACTTC. It yields the protein CASSPQGGGYEQYF.